The following is a T cell receptor beta chain sequence with its context. What it binds is unknown. TCRdb keeps only in-frame clones here, not all; method: immunoSEQ multiplex PCR. The table records 90,000 to 150,000 clones, around 93% of them present only once. The data originate from a study of graft-versus-host responses after intestinal transplantation. CDR3 length: 15 residues. V dropped 2 bases and J dropped 0 bases, with 5 bases sitting between them. In germline, CDR1 is MNHEY, CDR2 SVGAGI. The sample consisted of unstimulated CD4+ T cells sorted from spleen or lymph node cells, taken before intestinal transplant. The receptor comes from a human donor who received an intestinal transplant. The chain is built from TRBV6-5 and TRBJ2-6; D uncertain. The CDR3 coding sequence is TGTGCCAGCAGTTACGGAGTCTCTGGGGCCAACGTCCTGACTTTC. Its translation: CASSYGVSGANVLTF.